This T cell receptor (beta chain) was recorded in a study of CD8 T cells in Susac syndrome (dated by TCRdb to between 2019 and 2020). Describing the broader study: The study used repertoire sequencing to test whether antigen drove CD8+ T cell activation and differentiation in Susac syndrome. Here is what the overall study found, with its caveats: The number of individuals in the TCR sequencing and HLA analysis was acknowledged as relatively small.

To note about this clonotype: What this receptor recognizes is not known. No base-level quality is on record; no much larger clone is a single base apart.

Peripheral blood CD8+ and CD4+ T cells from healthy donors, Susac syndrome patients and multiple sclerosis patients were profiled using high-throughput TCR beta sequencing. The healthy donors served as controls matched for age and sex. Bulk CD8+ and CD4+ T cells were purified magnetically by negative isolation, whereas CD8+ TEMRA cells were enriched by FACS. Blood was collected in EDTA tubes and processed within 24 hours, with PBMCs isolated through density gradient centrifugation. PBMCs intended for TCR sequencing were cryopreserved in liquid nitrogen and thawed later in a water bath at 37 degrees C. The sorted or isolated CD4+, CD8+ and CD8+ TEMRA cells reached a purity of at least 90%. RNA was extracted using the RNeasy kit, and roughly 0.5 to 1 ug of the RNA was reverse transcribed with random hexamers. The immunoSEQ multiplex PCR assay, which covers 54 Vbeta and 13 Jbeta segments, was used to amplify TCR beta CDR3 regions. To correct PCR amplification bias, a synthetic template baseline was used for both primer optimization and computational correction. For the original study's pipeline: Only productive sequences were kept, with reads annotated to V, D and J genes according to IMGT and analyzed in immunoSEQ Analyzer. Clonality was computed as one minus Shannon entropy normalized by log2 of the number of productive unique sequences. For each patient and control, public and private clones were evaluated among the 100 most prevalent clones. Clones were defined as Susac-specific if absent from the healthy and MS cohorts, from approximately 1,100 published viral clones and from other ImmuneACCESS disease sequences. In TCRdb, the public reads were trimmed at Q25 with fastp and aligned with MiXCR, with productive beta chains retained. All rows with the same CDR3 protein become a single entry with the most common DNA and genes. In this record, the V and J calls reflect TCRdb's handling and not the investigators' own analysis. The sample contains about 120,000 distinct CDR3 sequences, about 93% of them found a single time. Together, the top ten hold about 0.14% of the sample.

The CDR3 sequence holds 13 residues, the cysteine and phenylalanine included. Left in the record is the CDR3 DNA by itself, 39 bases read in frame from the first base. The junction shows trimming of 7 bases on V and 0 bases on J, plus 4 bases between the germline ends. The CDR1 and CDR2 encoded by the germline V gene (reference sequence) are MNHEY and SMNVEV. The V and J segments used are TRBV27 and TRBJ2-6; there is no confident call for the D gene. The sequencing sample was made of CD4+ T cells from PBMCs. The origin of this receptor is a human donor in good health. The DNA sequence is TGTGCCAGCACAACCTCTGGGGCCAACGTCCTGACTTTC. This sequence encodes CASTTSGANVLTF. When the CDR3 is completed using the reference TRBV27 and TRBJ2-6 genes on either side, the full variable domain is EAQVTQNPRYLITVTGKKLTVTCSQNMNHEYMSWYRQDPGLGLRQIYYSMNVEVTDKGDVPEGYKVSRKEKRNFPLILESPSPNQTSLYFCASTTSGANVLTFGAGSRLTVL.